The 15 T cell receptor beta chains below were found in one sample sequenced in a study of siplizumab effects on memory and regulatory T cells. Some clones are missing from TCRdb's copy, which holds only in-frame ones; the method was immunoSEQ multiplex PCR. The data contain about 100,000 clones, more than 85% of them singletons. Source material: CD4+ T cells sorted from blood. These receptors all come from a human donor in good health. Some clones in this sample may be carry-over from other donors' samples.

The gene calls are TRBV15 and TRBJ1-2; possibly TRBD1 for D (5 bases). Germline lookup yields CDR1 LNHNV and CDR2 YYDKDF (reference sequence). V lost 0 bases and J lost 4, with 9 bases in between. This CDR3 comprises 14 residues. The CDR3: CATSRDQQGYGYTF. As DNA, the CDR3 is TGTGCCACCAGCAGAGATCAGCAGGGCTATGGCTACACCTTC.

This chain uses TRBV19 with TRBJ2-2; 7 positions agree with TRBD2. After removal of 5 bases from V and 0 bases from J, the junction contained 12 bases not matched to a gene. The CDR3 has 18 amino acids. From germline, CDR1 is LNHDA and CDR2 SQIVND (reference sequence). For the CDR3, the DNA is TGTGCCAGTAGTTTCCGCCTAATCGGGAGGACGAACACCGGGGAGCTGTTTTTT. Translation gives CASSFRLIGRTNTGELFF.

This chain links TRBV6-1 with TRBJ2-7, with 11 bases aligning to TRBD2. The CDR3 totals 14 residues. With 6 bases clipped from V and 3 bases from J, the junction kept 4 bases outside the gene matches. CDR1 MNHNS and CDR2 SASEGT come from the germline V gene. DNA of the CDR3: TGTGCCAGCAGCTATAGCGGGAGGGACTACGAGCAGTACTTC. This sequence encodes CASSYSGRDYEQYF.

The genes are TRBV6-1 and TRBJ2-7, with 11 bases matching TRBD2. Unmatched junction bases numbered 7, after V lost 6 bases and J lost 3 bases. Germline CDR1 MNHNS, CDR2 SASEGT. This CDR3 contains 15 residues. CDR3 sequence (DNA): TGTGCCAGCAGACTCAGACTAGCGGGAAACTACGAGCAGTACTTC. Translated: CASRLRLAGNYEQYF.

This clone was seen once. The chain recombines TRBV28 with TRBJ2-7; 9 bases align to TRBD1. The CDR3 runs 15 residues. V gave up 5 bases and J gave up 4 bases; unmatched junction bases: 9. Per the germline V gene, CDR1 is MDHEN and CDR2 is SYDVKM. CDR3 sequence: CASSAPGQGKYEQYF. The CDR3 DNA reads as TGTGCCAGCAGTGCTCCGGGACAGGGAAAGTACGAGCAGTACTTC.

In nucleotides, the CDR3 is TGTGCCAGTAGGAGGAATTTCAGGGGGCTAAACTATGGCTACACCTTC. This sequence encodes CASRRNFRGLNYGYTF. The rearrangement uses TRBV19 and TRBJ1-2; 8 nucleotides align to TRBD1. Germline values: CDR1 LNHDA, CDR2 SQIVND (reference sequence). With V trimmed by 6 bases and J by 2 bases, 11 bases remained unmatched. The CDR3 is 16 amino acids.

CDR3 in DNA: TGTGCCAGCAGCCGTAGGGCCGAGGAGACCCAGTACTTC. Protein: CASSRRAEETQYF. The genes are TRBV14 and TRBJ2-5; D call uncertain. In germline, CDR1 is SGHDN, CDR2 FVKESK. V was clipped by 4 bases and J by 5 bases, with 11 bases between them. This CDR3 has 13 residues.

The rearrangement joins TRBV5-6 to TRBJ1-4; 7 bases align to TRBD1. The CDR3 spans 15 residues. Looked up from germline, CDR1 is SGHDT and CDR2 is YYEEEE. J lost 10 bases, V lost 4 bases, and 13 bases had no gene match. CDR3 residues: CASSPKGSRGRKLFF. CDR3 sequence (DNA): TGTGCCAGCAGCCCCAAGGGTAGTAGGGGGCGAAAACTGTTTTTT.

This chain connects TRBV7-9 to TRBJ1-1, with a tentative D call TRBD1 (5 bases). Trimming removed 1 base from V and 10 bases from J, with 19 bases in between. Germline V gene sequence: CDR1 SEHNR, CDR2 FQNEAQ (reference sequence). The CDR3 runs to 15 residues. CDR3 DNA sequence: TGTGCCAGCAGCTTAGACGGATCGGGGGTCAGGCGAGCTTTCTTT. This translates into CASSLDGSGVRRAFF.

The chain combines TRBV28 with TRBJ2-1; 14 nucleotides agree with TRBD2. The ends lost 5 bases at V and 7 bases at J; junction bases unmatched: 4. The V gene's germline CDR1 is MDHEN and CDR2 SYDVKM. This CDR3 contains 15 residues. CDR3 DNA sequence: TGTGCCAGCAGTCGACTAGCGGGAGGGGCGAATGAGCAGTTCTTC. Amino acid sequence: CASSRLAGGANEQFF.

This sequence joins TRBV7-6 and TRBJ2-1; the match to TRBD2 covers 13 bases. V lost 1 base to trimming and J lost 7 bases; unmatched junction nucleotides: 4. Germline V gene data show CDR1 as SGHVS and CDR2 as FNYEAQ. The CDR3 sequence is 16 residues long. As DNA, the CDR3 is TGTGCCAGCAGCTTAGGGACTAGCGGGAGTTCGAATGAGCAGTTCTTC. The encoded protein is CASSLGTSGSSNEQFF.

The V call is TRBV18, the J call TRBJ2-7; the D gene is possibly TRBD1 (6 bases). The germline V gene encodes CDR1 KGHSH and CDR2 LQKENI. The CDR3 is made up of 15 amino acids. V dropped 2 bases and J dropped 7 bases, with 18 bases sitting between them. CDR3 coding DNA: TGTGCCAGCTCACCAAGTGCAGTGCCAGGGGTAGAGCAGTACTTC. Protein: CASSPSAVPGVEQYF.

The V call is TRBV5-4, the J call TRBJ2-5; the D gene is possibly TRBD1 (5 bases). The germline V gene encodes CDR1 SGHNT and CDR2 YYREEE (reference sequence). This CDR3 contains 15 residues. Trimming cost V 3 bases and J 1 base, with 13 bases left between them. The CDR3 is CASSWPGAAQETQYF. The CDR3 bases are TGTGCCAGCAGCTGGCCTGGGGCAGCCCAAGAGACCCAGTACTTC.

The chain carries TRBV5-6 and TRBJ2-1; possibly TRBD2 for D (5 bases). V lost 3 bases, J lost 5 bases, and 15 bases lay in between. CDR1 is SGHDT, CDR2 YYEEEE, per germline. This CDR3 comprises 15 residues. Here the CDR3 reads CASSSLRGLNNEQFF. The DNA of the CDR3 is TGTGCCAGCAGCTCCCTGCGCGGGTTAAACAATGAGCAGTTCTTC.

This clone was detected a few times. The V gene is TRBV7-8, the J gene TRBJ1-2; D perhaps matches TRBD1 (5 bases). Germline V gene sequence: CDR1 SGHVS, CDR2 FQNEAQ. With 5 bases removed from V and 6 bases from J, the gap between germline ends came to 19 bases. This CDR3 region has 15 residues. The DNA for the CDR3 is TGTGCCAGCAGCCAACATCGGGACCAGGCGCATGGCTACACCTTC. Residues: CASSQHRDQAHGYTF. The variable domain in full, completed from reference TRBV7-8 and TRBJ1-2, reads GAGVSQSPRYKVAKRGQDVALRCDPISGHVSLFWYQQALGQGPEFLTYFQNEAQLDKSGLPSDRFFAERPEGSVSTLKIQRTQQEDSAVYLCASSQHRDQAHGYTFGSGTRLTVV.